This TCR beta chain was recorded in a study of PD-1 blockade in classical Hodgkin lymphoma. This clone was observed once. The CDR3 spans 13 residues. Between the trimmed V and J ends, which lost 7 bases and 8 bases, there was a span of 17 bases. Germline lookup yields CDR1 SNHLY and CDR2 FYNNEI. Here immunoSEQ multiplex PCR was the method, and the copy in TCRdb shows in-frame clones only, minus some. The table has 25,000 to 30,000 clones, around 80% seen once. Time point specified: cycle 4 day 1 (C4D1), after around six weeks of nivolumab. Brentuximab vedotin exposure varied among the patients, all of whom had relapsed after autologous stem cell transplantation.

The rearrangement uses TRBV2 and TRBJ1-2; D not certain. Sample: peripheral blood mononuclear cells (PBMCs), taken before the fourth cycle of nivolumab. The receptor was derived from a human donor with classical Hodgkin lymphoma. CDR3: CASKPALGWGYTF. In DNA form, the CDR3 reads TGTGCCAGCAAACCGGCCCTCGGGTGGGGCTACACCTTC.